The 2 T cell receptor beta chains below come from one sample, sequenced in a study of CD8+ T cells in alopecia areata. Extracted from the samples, RNA was reverse transcribed into cDNA to serve as the sequencing template. Produced via immunoSEQ multiplex PCR; TCRdb's table is partial and in-frame only. The sample yields approximately 200,000 clones, 50% to 60% seen once. Stated treatment: oral pan-JAK inhibitor, 5-10 mg twice daily. The sample in question was CD4+ T cells sorted from blood, obtained at week 4, from a patient treated with tofacitinib. Receptors originate from a human donor with alopecia areata.

The chain uses TRBV30 and TRBJ1-6; 7 positions match TRBD1. In germline, CDR1 is GTSNPN, CDR2 SVGIG (reference sequence). This CDR3 is 15 amino acids long. V was pared by 1 base and J by 7 bases, with 7 bases of the junction left unmatched. The CDR3 DNA follows: TGTGCCTGGAGTGCGAGCAGGGGGGAAAATTCACCCCTCCACTTT. It is translated as CAWSASRGENSPLHF.

V and J are TRBV5-1 and TRBJ1-4; TRBD1 is a possible D gene (6 bases). Deletions cut 2 bases from V and 5 bases from J, with 10 bases between. The CDR3 runs 14 residues. CDR1 is SGHRS and CDR2 is YFSETQ in the germline V gene. The CDR3, as DNA: TGCGCCAGCAGCTTTCGCCAGGGGAATGAAAAACTGTTTTTT. Translation: CASSFRQGNEKLFF.